The clone carrying this T cell receptor (beta chain) was detected a few times. TCRB transcripts that were expressed got sequenced, as all of the isolated RNA had been reverse transcribed. There were approximately 3.7 million reads on average in the naive, central memory and regulatory T cell samples. Data came from immunoSEQ multiplex PCR; TCRdb stores just in-frame clones and leaves some out. The sample lists under 950,000 clones, 15% to 20% occurring once. This record belongs to a study of beta chain features in type 1 diabetes. CDR1 and CDR2 (germline): MDHEN, SYDVKM. The CDR3 contains 11 residues. V was pared by 5 bases and J by 6 bases, with 5 bases between.

V is TRBV28 and J is TRBJ1-5; D is undetermined. Input material: naive CD4+ T cells from blood. The clonotype comes from a woman aged 18 to 35 in good health. CDR3 sequence: CASSLTQPQHF. CDR3 DNA sequence: TGTGCCAGCAGTCTGACTCAGCCCCAGCATTTT.